This T cell receptor beta chain originates from a study of blood T cells in healthy people across ages. The length of the CDR3 is 14 residues. The V and J ends lost 3 bases and 8 bases, in that order; junction bases with no gene match: 4. Primers used in a second PCR of roughly 6 to 11 cycles were a sample-barcoded 5' primer and a J-beta primer mix. TCRdb used MiXCR to reprocess the 5' RACE reads, holding one entry per CDR3 protein. The sample yields 540,000 or so distinct CDR3 sequences, approximately 25% seen once. This clonotype came up a few times. This same sample was also taken into another study, of T cells of mothers and their children.

The TCR was taken from a boy aged 5-17 years in good health. V and J are TRBV12-3 or TRBV12-4 and TRBJ2-1; 10 positions agree with TRBD2. The specimen sequenced was blood. The CDR3 loop reads CASSLRLAGYEQFF. The CDR3, as DNA: TGTGCCAGCAGTTTGAGACTAGCGGGTTATGAGCAGTTCTTC.